The 15 T cell receptor beta chains in this list originate from one sample, sequenced in a study of OX40 agonist ivuxolimab in advanced cancers. Only in-frame clones appear in the TCRdb table, and some are missing; sequencing was by immunoSEQ multiplex PCR. This sample yields 20,000 to 25,000 clones, of which roughly 70% are seen a single time; 20% to 25% belongs to the top ten. The material was CD4+ or CD8+ T cells sorted from blood, obtained in a trial of the OX40 agonist ivuxolimab. The source is an adult with an advanced solid tumor such as melanoma, head and neck, liver or kidney cancer.

This rearrangement joins TRBV21-1 to TRBJ2-2; no DNA check was done on the table's D call, TRBD2. TRBV21-1 counts as a pseudogene. The CDR3 runs to 16 residues. CDR3 sequence reads: CASRRVYNSNTGELFF. The CDR3 DNA reads TGTGCCAGCAGGAGGGTCTACAACTCGAACACCGGGGAGCTGTTTTTT.

V usage is TRBV6-4 and J usage is TRBJ1-5; TRBD1 matches at 7 bases. J gave up 0 bases and V 0 bases, and 8 bases lay outside the gene matches. Germline V lookup: CDR1 MRHNA, CDR2 SNTAGT. This CDR3 contains 18 residues. The DNA for the CDR3 is TGTGCCAGCAGTGACTCGAAATGGGACAGCCATAGCAATCAGCCCCAGCATTTT. This gives the protein CASSDSKWDSHSNQPQHF.

The gene calls are TRBV11-2 and TRBJ2-3; 8 bases are shared with TRBD2. The V gene end was trimmed by 2 bases and the J gene end by 1 base; junction bases not matched to a gene: 11. The CDR3 is made up of 18 amino acids. Germline-derived CDR1 and CDR2 are SGHAT and FQNNGV. The CDR3 DNA is TGTGCCAGCAGCTTACGGTCGGGGGGGCACCTCGGCACAGATACGCAGTATTTT. Translation gives CASSLRSGGHLGTDTQYF.

This sequence joins TRBV7-9 and TRBJ1-1; D is uncertain. This CDR3 comprises 13 residues. V was trimmed by 5 bases and J by 7 bases, leaving 14 bases between them. Germline V gene data show CDR1 as SEHNR and CDR2 as FQNEAQ (reference sequence). The CDR3 region has the DNA TGTGCCAGCAGCACCGGCGACATCAGTGAAGCTTTCTTT. It yields the protein CASSTGDISEAFF.

This chain connects TRBV2 to TRBJ2-7; D may be TRBD1 (5 bases). The V gene's germline CDR1 is SNHLY and CDR2 FYNNEI. Trimming stripped 1 base from V and 2 bases from J, with 9 bases between. The CDR3 is 14 residues long. The CDR3 DNA reads as TGTGCCAGCAGTGAAGGGTCAGGGACCTACGAGCAGTACTTC. Protein product: CASSEGSGTYEQYF.

This clone was observed once. J is TRBJ2-5 and V is TRBV4-1; 7 positions agree with TRBD2. Trimming at V came to 1 base and at J to 5 bases, leaving 4 bases not matched to a gene. The CDR3 contains 14 residues. Germline-derived CDR1 and CDR2 are MGHRA and YSYEKL. The CDR3 nucleotides read TGCGCCAGCAGCCAAGCCGGGGGGAAGGAGACCCAGTACTTC. Translated, it gives CASSQAGGKETQYF.

The chain carries TRBV11-1 and TRBJ2-1; D is possibly TRBD2 (5 bases). The V and J ends lost 5 bases and 13 bases respectively, with 12 bases between them. Germline V gene lookup returns CDR1 SGHAT and CDR2 FQDESV (reference sequence). CDR3 length equals 11 residues. This CDR3 reads CASSEPGTQFF. In DNA, the CDR3 is TGTGCCAGCAGCGAACCGGGAACACAGTTCTTC.

J is TRBJ2-7 and V is TRBV9, with 8 bases matching TRBD2. After removal of 4 bases from V and 2 bases from J, the junction contained 8 bases not matched to a gene. The germline V gene has CDR1 SGDLS and CDR2 YYNGEE. This CDR3 spans 15 amino acids. The CDR3 bases are TGTGCCAGCAGCACCCGGGGGGGACTAGCCTACGAGCAGTACTTC. Protein product: CASSTRGGLAYEQYF. Variable domain in full (rest from reference TRBV9 and TRBJ2-7): DSGVTQTPKHLITATGQRVTLRCSPRSGDLSVYWYQQSLDQGLQFLIQYYNGEERAKGNILERFSAQQFPDLHSELNLSSLELGDSALYFCASSTRGGLAYEQYFGPGTRLTVT.

V usage is TRBV13 and J usage is TRBJ2-3; 7 bases line up with TRBD1. CDR3 length equals 19 residues. Germline V gene data show CDR1 as PRHDT and CDR2 as FYEKMQ (reference sequence). V lost 4 bases to trimming and J lost 7 bases; unmatched junction nucleotides: 23. The CDR3 region has the DNA TGTGCCAGCAGCTCAAAGGGTGGGGACAGCTCCTTACGCCCCCATACGCAGTATTTT. Translated: CASSSKGGDSSLRPHTQYF.

This chain connects TRBV28 to TRBJ2-2; 7 nucleotides match TRBD1. Germline assignment: CDR1 MDHEN and CDR2 SYDVKM. The CDR3 extends over 16 amino acids. Trimming cost V 5 bases and J 5 bases; bases outside gene matches: 11. CDR3 sequence: CASSPRDSTITGELFF. The CDR3 bases are TGTGCCAGCAGTCCCAGGGACAGTACAATTACCGGGGAGCTGTTTTTT.

This clone is labeled medium-sized (0.01 to 0.1%). The V and J genes are TRBV7-3 and TRBJ2-2; D is ambiguous. This CDR3 is built from 14 residues. With 1 base removed from V and 1 base from J, the gap between germline ends came to 4 bases. Germline CDR1 and CDR2: SGHTA and FQGTGA. CDR3 nucleotides: TGTGCCAGCAGCTTAATGGAGAACACCGGGGAGCTGTTTTTT. Translation: CASSLMENTGELFF. The full variable domain, with the rest looked up from reference TRBV7-3 and TRBJ2-2, is GAGVSQTPSNKVTEKGKYVELRCDPISGHTALYWYRQSLGQGPEFLIYFQGTGAADDSGLPNDRFFAVRPEGSVSTLKIQRTERGDSAVYLCASSLMENTGELFFGEGSRLTVL.

This chain links TRBV5-1 with TRBJ1-1; D possibly corresponds to TRBD1 (5 bases). CDR1 is SGHRS, CDR2 YFSETQ, per germline. Trimming left V 0 bases short and J 4 bases short, with 13 bases between. The CDR3 totals 15 residues. For the CDR3, the DNA is TGCGCCAGCAGCTTGGCCGCCGGGGCGATCACTGAAGCTTTCTTT. Residues: CASSLAAGAITEAFF.

The gene calls are TRBV14 and TRBJ2-2; tentatively, D is TRBD1 (5 bases). V lost 0 bases and J lost 5, with 13 bases in between. CDR3 length equals 16 residues. CDR1 and CDR2 (germline): SGHDN, FVKESK. CDR3 amino acids: CASSQESGQSTGELFF. CDR3 nucleotides: TGTGCCAGCAGCCAAGAATCAGGGCAAAGTACCGGGGAGCTGTTTTTT.

The chain is built from TRBV4-2 and TRBJ1-5; maybe TRBD1 (5 bases). V was cut by 1 base and J by 1 base, with 11 bases left in between. Germline CDR1 reads LGHNA; CDR2 reads YNFKEQ. There are 16 residues in the CDR3. CDR3 residues: CASSQGAGGSNQPQHF. The CDR3 DNA is TGTGCCAGCAGCCAAGGAGCGGGGGGGAGCAATCAGCCCCAGCATTTT.

In its sample, this clone was seen a few times. The chain links TRBV27 to TRBJ2-2; no reliable D call. Germline assignment: CDR1 MNHEY and CDR2 SMNVEV (reference sequence). The germline V and J ends were trimmed by 5 bases and 0 bases, with 7 bases remaining between them. The CDR3 is 14 residues long. The CDR3 protein is CASSPLANTGELFF. The CDR3 region has the DNA TGTGCCAGCAGTCCTCTAGCGAACACCGGGGAGCTGTTTTTT.